The TCR beta chain described here comes from a study of blood T cell repertoires in COVID-19. As for the study in general: Samples of COVID-19 (acute and convalescent) were obtained from the United States, Italy and Spain.

This CDR3 has 11 residues. With 5 bases removed from V and 8 bases from J, the gap between germline ends came to 9 bases. Germline CDR1 SGHAT, CDR2 FQNNGV. In the source study's methods: It was from reference gene primer amplification that nucleated cell counts were estimated. The protocol was immunoSEQ multiplex PCR, while the TCRdb copy is restricted to in-frame clones and leaves out a portion. V, J and clone size are taken as reported in that table, and D and trimming were inferred from the DNA itself. The table has 150,000 to 180,000 clones, approximately 80% seen once; the top ten hold about 4%.

The rearrangement links TRBV11-2 to TRBJ1-1, with D possibly TRBD1 on 6 matching bases. The sequenced sample was peripheral blood. This clonotype originated in a woman aged 80 or older with acute or convalescent COVID-19. The CDR3 region is CASSRTDEAFF. CDR3 nucleotides: TGTGCCAGCAGCCGGACAGACGAAGCTTTCTTT.